The 9 T cell receptor beta chains given below trace back to one sample, sequenced in a study of vaccination and CD4 T cells after COVID-19. The sample's treatment: approximately 10-day PBMC culture with coronavirus spike peptide pools or control peptides (ViraFEST assay). Which antigens these TCRs recognize remains unknown. Sequencing of the DNA from cultured CD4+ T cells was carried out with the Oncomine TCR Beta short-read assay. One entry per CDR3 protein, called by TCRdb with MiXCR from the PCR reads. This sample has about 13,000 distinct CDR3 sequences, with under 55% found just once. Sample: CD4+ T cells from blood, cultured in vitro, taken after SARS-CoV-2 vaccination. Receptors originate from a human donor who had recovered from COVID-19.

The chain uses TRBV30 and TRBJ2-2; D remains ambiguous. V was pared by 0 bases and J by 9 bases, with 8 bases between. This CDR3 is 12 amino acids long. Germline V CDR1 and CDR2: GTSNPN, SVGIG (reference sequence). In DNA form, the CDR3 reads TGTGCCTGGAGTGTTAGGGATCGGGAGCTGTTTTTT. Protein sequence: CAWSVRDRELFF.

This chain joins TRBV7-3 and TRBJ2-3, with 8 bases lining up with TRBD2. Germline V lookup: CDR1 SGHTA, CDR2 FQGTGA. The V gene end was trimmed by 2 bases and the J gene end by 7 bases; junction bases not matched to a gene: 11. The length of the CDR3 is 16 residues. The CDR3: CASSLQTSGASYTQYF. The CDR3 DNA follows: TGTGCCAGCAGCTTACAAACTAGCGGAGCATCATATACGCAGTATTTT.

The V gene is TRBV5-6, the J gene TRBJ2-5; D is unresolved. The CDR3 extends over 13 amino acids. V shed 1 base and J shed 5 bases, with 9 bases lying between them. Germline values: CDR1 SGHDT, CDR2 YYEEEE. CDR3 sequence (DNA): TGTGCCAGCAGCTTGTCTAGACGGGAGACCCAGTACTTC. Translated: CASSLSRRETQYF.

This clonotype is judged medium-sized (0.01 to 0.1%). V usage is TRBV7-9 and J usage is TRBJ2-5; 7 positions match TRBD2. CDR1 is SEHNR, CDR2 FQNEAQ, per germline (reference sequence). Germline trimming cut 3 bases from V and 5 bases from J; bases unmatched to any gene: 9. The CDR3 totals 15 residues. In DNA form, the CDR3 reads TGTGCCAGCAGCTTTACTAGCGACACACGGGAGACCCAGTACTTC. It yields the protein CASSFTSDTRETQYF.

This clonotype was seen a single time. A much larger clone is a single base away; this may be a read error. V and J are TRBV18 and TRBJ1-1; D is undetermined. The germline V and J ends were trimmed by 4 bases and 4 bases, with 7 bases remaining between them. Germline V CDR1 and CDR2: KGHSH, LQKENI. The CDR3 spans 12 residues. For the CDR3, the DNA is TGTGCCAGCTCACTTGAAGGCACTGAAGCTTTCTTT. Residues: CASSLEGTEAFF.

This clonotype is medium-sized by share. The chain combines TRBV9 with TRBJ1-2; D gene unclear. CDR3 length equals 12 residues. The ends were cut back, 4 bases at V and 1 base at J, with 5 bases in the middle. Germline CDR1 SGDLS, CDR2 YYNGEE. Here the CDR3 DNA reads TGTGCCAGCAGCAGAGATAACTATGGCTACACCTTC. Translating gives CASSRDNYGYTF. Based on the CDR3 plus reference TRBV9 and TRBJ1-2, the full variable domain is DSGVTQTPKHLITATGQRVTLRCSPRSGDLSVYWYQQSLDQGLQFLIQYYNGEERAKGNILERFSAQQFPDLHSELNLSSLELGDSALYFCASSRDNYGYTFGSGTRLTVV.

This clonotype was found once. J is TRBJ2-3 and V is TRBV10-3; the D is unclear. Germline values: CDR1 ENHRY, CDR2 SYGVKD. The CDR3 is 12 residues long. With 3 bases removed from V and 3 bases from J, the gap between germline ends came to 4 bases. The CDR3 loop is CAISDPTDTQYF. In DNA, the CDR3 is TGTGCCATCAGTGACCCAACAGATACGCAGTATTTT.

The chain couples TRBV18 to TRBJ2-5; 11 positions agree with TRBD1. Germline V CDR1 and CDR2: KGHSH, LQKENI. With V trimmed by 6 bases and J by 5 bases, 5 bases remained unmatched. This CDR3 region has 14 residues. The CDR3 protein is CASSRTGGAETQYF. In nucleotides, the CDR3 is TGTGCCAGCTCGCGGACAGGGGGCGCCGAGACCCAGTACTTC.

This chain uses TRBV6-5 with TRBJ1-6; D is possibly TRBD1 (5 bases). The CDR3 runs to 15 residues. The V gene lost 0 bases and the J gene lost 8 bases, with 11 bases spanning the gap. Per the germline V gene, CDR1 is MNHEY and CDR2 is SVGAGI. DNA for the CDR3: TGTGCCAGCAGTTACTCGGGGGACGAAGATTCACCCCTCCACTTT. Protein: CASSYSGDEDSPLHF.